This T cell receptor (beta chain) was identified during a study of cytomegalovirus exposure and HLA in healthy donors (dated by TCRdb to the late 2010s). Regarding the complete study: In an earlier analysis of some 550 of the donors, 276 Gb of sequence data and 95 million to 130 million unique TCR beta sequences from about 179 million T cells were reported. An early release that covered about 600 HLA-typed donors contained 300 to 350 gigabases of sequencing data and roughly 84 million unique TCR sequences. Of the roughly 400 genotyped donors, about 80% fell in the genetic ancestry cluster associated with self-reported Caucasian donors. The aim of the study was to test whether cataloging public T cell receptors could identify signatures of past pathogen exposure. The study used immunosequencing to profile the T cell repertoires of 666 subjects and linked those repertoires to cytomegalovirus serostatus. Along with the 666-subject first cohort, a separate validation cohort of around 120 different subjects was used. The study combined high-throughput TCR immunosequencing, statistical association of individual TCRs with disease status, and machine learning to predict cytomegalovirus infection status. A later analysis re-examined previously published TCR beta repertoires from 500 to 700 donors and added high-resolution HLA genotyping to investigate patterns of TCR occurrence. Rather than drawing on any new phenotypic data, the later analysis identified candidate immune exposures from TCR beta sequences and the way those sequences occurred across donors. An earlier analysis of several hundred of the donors applied high-throughput TCR beta sequencing to assess whether each TCR beta V gene segment acted as functional or pseudogenic. Alongside the repertoire data, information on donor age, sex, ethnicity and CMV serostatus was compiled. In a later genetic analysis, genome-wide SNP genotypes for about 65% of the roughly 670 donors were used, and that subset was treated as a discovery cohort. Every discovery cohort repertoire had been produced on one sequencing platform. HLA typing covered class I and class II loci at four-digit resolution. The number of donors typed differed by locus, with roughly 629-640 for A, B, C, DRB1 and DQB1, around 520 for DQA1, approximately 580 for DPA1, and 472 for DPB1. Because of strong linkage in the cohort, roughly five DR-DQ haplotypes were treated as single units for association and clustering. On average, about 240,000 unique TCR beta nucleotide sequences were sequenced per donor among about 400 genotyped donors of the cohort, with roughly 19% of those sequences being non-productive. The full study reports these points: Because counts were too low, 15 to 20 rarely observed V segments, including chromosome 9 orphons, were left out of the earlier analysis of several hundred of the donors. Strong co-occurrence of HLA alleles, especially DR and DQ, made assigning TCR associations to individual alleles difficult. Most TCR sequences were seen in very few donors, while some public TCRs were found in many individuals. Compared with the roughly 670-donor mean, donors in an Asian-associated ancestry cluster had fewer N-insertions in productive TCRs, according to a later genetic analysis. Linkage disequilibrium might explain the correlated functional status among segregating V segments, but an unknown experimental factor could not be excluded. In a later analysis, several top co-occurrence clusters were reported to appear linked to parvovirus B19, influenza, CMV and Epstein-Barr virus. In a later analysis, over 15,000 TCR beta sequences were associated with specific HLA alleles at a false discovery rate of 0.05. In an earlier analysis of some 550 of the donors, most TCR beta V segments were observed in productive rearrangements about 87% or about 30% of the time, broadly matching IMGT annotations. In vitro tests confirmed that a few of the cytomegalovirus-associated TCR beta chains recognize cytomegalovirus antigens. In a later analysis, HLA-associated TCR beta chains showed more clonal expansion and lower generation probabilities than non-associated chains that were equally common. In the study, some 180 TCR beta chains were listed as associated with cytomegalovirus. A cluster of highly shared sequence variants was judged likely to represent a technical artifact of the sequencing pipeline. A later analysis found that TCR association rates varied across HLA loci, with DRB1 alleles showing the most associated TCRs and HLA-C alleles the fewest. A further reported finding was that TCR beta sequences accurately predicted the HLA-A and HLA-B alleles for most subjects in the first cohort. This cohort had only TCR beta chains sequenced, and the lack of alpha or paired-chain data limited which features could be detected. The authors suggested that the approach could potentially be generalized to other disease states and immunological phenotypes. Cytomegalovirus status was reported to be diagnosed by the classifier with high specificity and sensitivity in both the original and validation cohorts. HLA typing was unavailable for some donors at each locus, so association tests used only the typed subset. The only immune exposure information available for the cohort was CMV serostatus. V-gene and J-gene trimming of TCR beta chains was associated with a missense DCLRE1C variant in a later genetic analysis, and the association was replicated in an independent cohort. The presence/absence analyses assumed that sequencing depth was roughly uniform across donors, and that assumption may not be true. A later analysis found that most CMV-associated TCR beta chains appeared HLA-restricted, with HLA associations seemingly driven largely by CMV exposure.

The library was prepared using the immunoSEQ multiplex PCR assay. A mixture of 60 forward primers for TCR Vbeta segments and 13 reverse primers for TCR Jbeta segments was used in the multiplex PCR. A multiplex PCR assay on genomic DNA amplified the CDR3 region of rearranged TCR beta genes. On the Illumina HiSeq System, the amplified TCR beta libraries were sequenced as 87-base-pair reads. The study's processing was this. A later analysis counted approximately 74 million unique TCR beta chains across the 650 to 800 repertoires, and around 9.9 million of these chains were shared by at least two donors. Raw reads were error-corrected and collapsed into unique sequences with a nearest-neighbor algorithm that merged closely related sequences to remove PCR and sequencing errors. CDR3 sequences were aligned to IMGT reference sequences to assign V, D and J gene segments. For a sequence to be retained, at least a six-nucleotide match to both a V gene segment and a J gene segment was required. Rearrangements were called productive when the CDR3 lacked stop codons and stayed in frame with V and J; all others were non-productive. CDR3 was defined according to IMGT convention as the region running from the second conserved V-encoded cysteine to the conserved J-encoded phenylalanine. In an earlier analysis of just under 600 of the donors, sequences lacking an unambiguous match to a single V gene segment were excluded. An earlier analysis of a few hundred of the donors classified V segments as functional when productive rearrangements were above 56.7% and as segregating when the standard deviation between donors was above 5%. A statistical classification framework was built for diagnosing cytomegalovirus status from the catalog of TCR beta chain sequences. In a later analysis, V and J genes were assigned by comparing TCR nucleotide sequences against IMGT/GENE-DB human TR gene sequences. Using the TCRdist pipeline, a later analysis assigned CDR3 sequences along with most-parsimonious VDJ recombination scenarios. In a later analysis, each TCR beta chain was defined by its CDR3 amino acid sequence together with its V-gene family, and reads without a unique V-gene family were excluded. As a way to deal with suspected cross-contamination and a sequencing artifact, a later analysis dropped 450 to 700 nucleotide sequences that were highly shared and had low generation probability. A later analysis calculated a clonal expansion index for each public chain from normalized within-repertoire ranks of inferred template counts. A later analysis computed generation probabilities with a VDJ recombination model fitted to out-of-frame rearrangements, and checked the results against IGoR. A later analysis scored TCR-TCR, TCR-HLA and TCR-CMV co-occurrence with hypergeometric tests, applying a repertoire-size bias correction to TCR pairs. False discovery rates were estimated in a later analysis by permuting HLA or CMV assignments 20 times. In a later analysis, co-occurring TCRs were grouped using DBSCAN, and TCRdist sequence similarity was added for clustering within HLA-allele-positive subsets. Repertoires with fewer than 30,000 or more than 120,000 public chains were left out of co-occurrence clustering, as were about 5 repertoires with anomalous nucleotide sharing. TCRdb re-hosts the immuneACCESS table, in-frame sequences only. Its copies lack some clones; in the studies checked, an unresolved V gene accounts for under half of them, and the cause for the rest is not known. V, J and clone size reflect that table, while D and trimming were determined from the DNA. This sample comprises 150,000 to 200,000 clones, around 87% of them detected only once. Together, the top ten hold approximately 1.7% of the sample.

The cohort consisted of 666 healthy bone marrow donors. Cohort members were all nominally healthy when sampled, although unrecorded immune exposures were likely present. The donor tested CMV seronegative, placing the donor among the 350 or so seronegative members of the cohort. A peripheral blood sample was provided by each donor, and peripheral blood mononuclear cells were used for TCR beta sequencing. Genomic DNA was extracted from the blood cell samples with the Qiagen DNeasy Blood Extraction Kit. Of note for this clone: It has no known antigen specificity. No clone much larger than this one lies a single base away; base qualities are absent.

Sequenced material: PBMCs. The receptor comes from a woman between 18 and 29 years old in good health and CMV-seronegative.

The DNA is as follows: TGTGCCAGCAGCCGCCGCGTCGAGGCGAGCTCCTATAATTCACCCCTCCACTTT. Translated, this is CASSRRVEASSYNSPLHF. This sequence uses TRBV7-9 and TRBJ1-6; the D gene cannot be resolved reliably. From its cysteine to its phenylalanine, the CDR3 spans 18 amino acids. Just the 54-base CDR3 DNA is kept, in frame starting at base 1. For CDR1 and CDR2, the germline V gene (reference sequence) lists SEHNR and FQNEAQ. Relative to germline, V is 5 bases shorter and J is 0 bases shorter, with 17 bases between their ends.